This TCR beta chain originates from a study of naive and memory T cell subsets. An oligonucleotide containing a UMI was ligated to the 3' end of TCR cDNA. Adult healthy volunteers gave 2.5 ml peripheral blood for whole-blood RNA. The germline V gene encodes CDR1 SGDLS and CDR2 YYNGEE. The ends were cut back, 2 bases at V and 4 bases at J, with 9 bases in the middle. CDR3 length: 14 amino acids. Amplification of ligated cDNA took four PCR rounds with SP2 and nested alpha and beta constant primers. TCRdb fed the 5' RACE reads into MiXCR, producing one record per CDR3 protein. The profile covers 55,000 to 70,000 distinct CDR3 sequences, with 6% to 8.5% appearing a single time and around a tenth taken by the ten largest.

V usage is TRBV9 and J usage is TRBJ2-2; TRBD2 is a possible D gene (5 bases). This clonotype originated in a female donor in good health. The CDR3 reads CASSVEGFTGELFF. In nucleotides, the CDR3 is TGTGCCAGCAGCGTCGAGGGTTTCACCGGGGAGCTGTTTTTT. Full variable domain (missing parts from reference TRBV9 and TRBJ2-2): DSGVTQTPKHLITATGQRVTLRCSPRSGDLSVYWYQQSLDQGLQFLIQYYNGEERAKGNILERFSAQQFPDLHSELNLSSLELGDSALYFCASSVEGFTGELFFGEGSRLTVL.